Presented here are 24 T cell receptor beta chains from one specimen sequenced in a study of T cell responses to AZD1222 COVID-19 vaccine. Sequenced by immunoSEQ multiplex PCR; TCRdb stores in-frame clones only, minus some. The sample shows around 160,000 clones, roughly 89% of them seen only once. The material was peripheral blood, obtained on day 0 of AZD1222 vaccination. All receptors come from an adult in good health.

The J gene is TRBJ1-2, the V gene TRBV3-1 (or the pseudogene TRBV3-2); TRBD1 matches 9 bases. Germline values: CDR1 LGHDT, CDR2 YNNKEL (reference sequence). The CDR3 totals 13 residues. With 6 bases clipped from V and 8 bases from J, the junction kept 7 bases outside the gene matches. The CDR3 spells CASSRDREGGYTF. CDR3 coding DNA: TGTGCCAGCAGTCGGGACAGGGAAGGGGGCTACACCTTC.

The rearrangement links TRBV7-9 to TRBJ1-2, with 8 bases that match TRBD1. CDR1 and CDR2 (germline): SEHNR, FQNEAQ (reference sequence). V was pared by 6 bases and J by 7 bases, with 10 bases of the junction left unmatched. There are 14 residues in the CDR3. This chain's CDR3 is CASRLSGGAGGYTF. The DNA for the CDR3 is TGTGCCAGCAGACTCTCAGGGGGCGCAGGTGGCTACACCTTC.

The chain recombines TRBV7-2 with TRBJ2-7, with a tentative D call TRBD1 (6 bases). Germline-derived CDR1 and CDR2 are SGHTA and FQGNSA. The CDR3 extends over 13 amino acids. V shed 1 base and J shed 5 bases, with 9 bases lying between them. The DNA of the CDR3 is TGTGCCAGCAGCTTAGGTCCAGGGGACGAGCAGTACTTC. It codes for CASSLGPGDEQYF.

The chain couples TRBV4-3 to TRBJ1-2; D gene uncertain. V gave up 0 bases and J gave up 5 bases, with 25 bases separating them. The CDR3 consists of 19 residues. Germline V gene lookup returns CDR1 LGHNA and CDR2 YSLEER. The CDR3: CASSQDPPGAVTYRYGYTF. As DNA, the CDR3 is TGCGCCAGCAGCCAAGACCCCCCTGGCGCTGTCACCTATAGGTATGGCTACACCTTC.

The table lists this clone with a few counts. This chain uses TRBV6-2 or TRBV6-3 with TRBJ1-5, with D perhaps matching TRBD1 (6 bases). The germline gives CDR1 MNHEY, CDR2 SVGEGT. The CDR3 is 12 residues long. Trimming took off 2 bases at V and 13 bases at J, with 12 bases between the two ends. CDR3 residues: CASSYGGADQHF. CDR3 DNA: TGTGCCAGCAGTTACGGGGGGGCGGATCAGCATTTT.

This clone was observed once. The rearrangement links TRBV3-1 (or the pseudogene TRBV3-2) to TRBJ2-2; no definite D call. Trimming took 4 bases from V and 2 from J, leaving 8 bases between them. Per germline, CDR1 LGHDT and CDR2 YNNKEL (reference sequence). The CDR3 spans 14 residues. CDR3 DNA sequence: TGTGCCAGCAGCCTCAGACCAAACACCGGGGAGCTGTTTTTT. Protein product: CASSLRPNTGELFF.

This clone was counted a single time. The chain is built from TRBV18 and TRBJ1-3; D is possibly TRBD1 (5 bases). The length of the CDR3 is 15 residues. CDR1 is KGHSH and CDR2 is LQKENI in the germline V gene. Trimming took off 3 bases at V and 2 bases at J, with 11 bases between the two ends. This chain's CDR3 is CASSPYQGAGNTIYF. CDR3 nucleotide sequence: TGTGCCAGCTCACCCTACCAAGGGGCTGGAAACACCATATATTTT.

The rearrangement uses TRBV5-1 and TRBJ2-5, with 11 bases matching TRBD2. The CDR3 totals 20 residues. Per germline, CDR1 SGHRS and CDR2 YFSETQ. The junction had 15 bases not matched to a gene; V was cut back by 2 bases and J by 0 bases. As DNA, the CDR3 is TGCGCCAGCAGCTTCAACCAAAACCTCCGACTAGCGGGGAACCAAGAGACCCAGTACTTC. Protein product: CASSFNQNLRLAGNQETQYF. The entire variable domain, with the rest obtained from reference TRBV5-1 and TRBJ2-5, is as follows: KAGVTQTPRYLIKTRGQQVTLSCSPISGHRSVSWYQQTPGQGLQFLFEYFSETQRNKGNFPGRFSGRQFSNSRSEMNVSTLELGDSALYLCASSFNQNLRLAGNQETQYFGPGTRLLVL.

CDR3: CASSMRQGGLEQYF. The CDR3 DNA is TGTGCCAGCAGCATGCGACAGGGAGGGCTCGAGCAGTACTTC. The genes are TRBV7-2 and TRBJ2-7; D tentatively reads TRBD1 or TRBD2 (7 bases each). The CDR3 loop spans 14 amino acids. The V gene's germline CDR1 is SGHTA and CDR2 FQGNSA. V lost 5 bases and J lost 6, with 17 bases in between.

In its sample, this clone was seen a few times. The rearrangement links TRBV5-6 to TRBJ1-1, with D maybe TRBD1 (5 bases). Germline V gene sequence: CDR1 SGHDT, CDR2 YYEEEE. The length of the CDR3 is 16 residues. V dropped 6 bases and J dropped 4 bases, with 22 bases sitting between them. The CDR3 DNA is TGTGCCAGCACCCAGCGAGGGGAAAAACGGGCCACTGAAGCTTTCTTT. Protein: CASTQRGEKRATEAFF.

The chain uses TRBV7-7 and TRBJ2-2; D is perhaps TRBD2 (7 bases). This CDR3 comprises 15 residues. V was cut by 3 bases and J by 3 bases, with 11 bases left in between. Germline loops: CDR1 SSHAT, CDR2 FNYEAQ (reference sequence). The chain's CDR3 is CASSLGGGHTGELFF. CDR3 DNA: TGTGCCAGCAGCTTGGGGGGGGGCCACACCGGGGAGCTGTTTTTT. Full variable domain (rest looked up from reference TRBV7-7 and TRBJ2-2): GAGVSQSPRYKVTKRGQDVTLRCDPISSHATLYWYQQALGQGPEFLTYFNYEAQPDKSGLPSDRFSAERPEGSISTLTIQRTEQRDSAMYRCASSLGGGHTGELFFGEGSRLTVL.

The V and J genes are TRBV28 and TRBJ1-2; 7 bases fit TRBD1. This CDR3 is built from 16 residues. After removal of 8 bases from V and 4 bases from J, the junction contained 16 bases not matched to a gene. Germline V lookup: CDR1 MDHEN, CDR2 SYDVKM. The CDR3 DNA follows: TGTGCCAGCGGGGAGGGGGCCGAACACTTCTCCTATGGCTACACCTTC. Its protein is CASGEGAEHFSYGYTF.

V gene TRBV4-2 combines with J gene TRBJ2-3; D is unresolved. This CDR3 contains 17 residues. Trimming shortened V by 0 bases and J by 4 bases, and 17 bases separated the two germline ends. Germline lookup yields CDR1 LGHNA and CDR2 YNFKEQ. CDR3 amino acids: CASSQDIGQARADTQYF. The CDR3 nucleotides read TGTGCCAGCAGCCAAGATATAGGGCAGGCCCGGGCAGATACGCAGTATTTT.

The V gene is TRBV6-5, the J gene TRBJ1-2, with D perhaps TRBD1 (5 bases). V gave up 6 bases and J gave up 2 bases, with 10 bases separating them. Germline V gives CDR1 MNHEY, CDR2 SVGAGI. This CDR3 has 13 amino acids. CDR3 region: CASRGEGNYGYTF. In DNA form, the CDR3 reads TGTGCCAGCAGGGGGGAAGGGAACTATGGCTACACCTTC.

The gene calls are TRBV19 and TRBJ1-1; 7 positions agree with TRBD1. The CDR3 loop spans 14 amino acids. V shed 2 bases and J 1 base; nucleotides not matched to a gene: 1. Germline V gene lookup returns CDR1 LNHDA and CDR2 SQIVND (reference sequence). Here the CDR3 reads CASSIKGANTEAFF. CDR3 in DNA: TGTGCCAGTAGTATAAAGGGGGCGAACACTGAAGCTTTCTTT.

CDR3 in amino acids: CATSDPRGNYGYTF. The DNA of the CDR3 is TGTGCCACCAGTGACCCGAGGGGGAACTATGGCTACACCTTC. The V call is TRBV24-1, the J call TRBJ1-2; TRBD1 might be the D (6 bases). V was cut by 4 bases and J by 2 bases, with 10 bases left in between. The germline gives CDR1 KGHDR, CDR2 SFDVKD. CDR3 length equals 14 residues.

The chain joins TRBV3-1 (or the pseudogene TRBV3-2) to TRBJ1-6, with D maybe TRBD1 (5 bases). CDR3 length equals 15 residues. From germline, CDR1 is LGHDT and CDR2 YNNKEL (reference sequence). V lost 1 base and J lost 6, with 10 bases in between. CDR3 residues: CASSQVGQGNSPLHF. The CDR3 DNA is TGTGCCAGCAGCCAAGTAGGGCAGGGTAATTCACCCCTCCACTTT.

The chain joins TRBV29-1 to TRBJ2-7, with 7 bases that match TRBD2. Germline CDR1 reads SQVTM; CDR2 reads ANQGSEA. CDR3 length equals 15 residues. The trim removed 4 bases at V and 0 bases at J, leaving 9 bases unmatched. The CDR3 DNA reads as TGCAGCGTTGGGGGTGTCGGGGGGTTCTCCTACGAGCAGTACTTC. Its protein is CSVGGVGGFSYEQYF.

This clone was observed once. The rearrangement links TRBV10-3 to TRBJ1-3, with a possible D match to TRBD1 (5 bases). CDR1 and CDR2 from the germline V gene are ENHRY and SYGVKD. V lost 5 bases and J 2 bases, leaving 22 bases between the germline ends. This CDR3 has 18 amino acids. The CDR3 sequence is CAISLSPVEGRPGNTIYF. CDR3 nucleotides: TGTGCCATCAGTCTCTCTCCCGTGGAGGGGAGACCTGGAAACACCATATATTTT.

This sequence joins TRBV5-1 and TRBJ1-5; tentative D call: TRBD1 (6 bases). Trimming cost V 0 bases and J 5 bases, with 9 bases left between them. This CDR3 has 14 residues. Germline-derived CDR1 and CDR2 are SGHRS and YFSETQ. The CDR3 region is CASSLESGDQPQHF. The CDR3 DNA is TGCGCCAGCAGCTTGGAGTCAGGGGATCAGCCCCAGCATTTT.

The rearrangement links TRBV29-1 to TRBJ1-1; D call uncertain. Germline V gives CDR1 SQVTM, CDR2 ANQGSEA. The CDR3 runs 13 residues. With 5 bases removed from V and 0 bases from J, the gap between germline ends came to 10 bases. The CDR3 sequence: CSVFQQMNTEAFF. As DNA, the CDR3 is TGCAGCGTTTTTCAACAGATGAACACTGAAGCTTTCTTT.

The chain carries TRBV5-6 and TRBJ1-1; D might be TRBD1 (5 bases). This CDR3 comprises 14 residues. Germline CDR1 and CDR2: SGHDT and YYEEEE. With 0 bases removed from V and 5 bases from J, the gap between germline ends came to 11 bases. DNA for the CDR3: TGTGCCAGCAGCTTGGCCGGGGGGAAGACTGAAGCTTTCTTT. Translation: CASSLAGGKTEAFF.

The chain joins TRBV7-2 to TRBJ1-6, with 9 bases fitting TRBD1. The CDR3 totals 17 residues. CDR1 is SGHTA, CDR2 FQGNSA, per germline. Trimming took 4 bases from V and 4 from J; bases not matched to a gene: 8. The DNA of the CDR3 is TGTGCCAGCAGCTCAACGGGACAGGGCGAATATAATTCACCCCTCCACTTT. The encoded protein is CASSSTGQGEYNSPLHF.

This clone has only one observation. This sequence joins TRBV6-2 or TRBV6-3 and TRBJ2-7; 8 bases match TRBD1. The CDR3 has 14 amino acids. Unmatched junction bases numbered 5, after V lost 5 bases and J lost 2 bases. CDR1 and CDR2 (germline): MNHEY, SVGEGT. CDR3 coding DNA: TGTGCCAGCAGTGATCGACAGGGGACCTACGAGCAGTACTTC. Its translation: CASSDRQGTYEQYF.